The present entry profiles one TCR beta chain with its context. Its antigen is undetermined. TCRdb reanalysed the reads using MiXCR and keeps one entry per CDR3 protein. Of roughly 21,000 distinct CDR3 sequences in the sample, around 43% are singletons; the top ten hold 4% to 6%. This sample was included in a study of type 1 regulatory T cells. The overall study: T-allo10 is an in vitro-generated, Tr1-enriched CD4 T cell product specific for alloantigen.

What was sequenced was cultured T cells, either the whole culture or a sorted T cell fraction (not recorded which). The TCR sequence derives from a human donor in good health.

The CDR3 protein is CASSPDGAYNSPLHF. CDR3 DNA: TGTGCCAGCAGCCCCGATGGGGCGTATAATTCACCCCTCCACTTT. The chain uses TRBV7-9 and TRBJ1-6, with D perhaps TRBD1 (5 bases). The germline V and J ends were trimmed by 5 bases and 4 bases, with 12 bases remaining between them. The CDR3 is 15 amino acids. Germline V gene data show CDR1 as SEHNR and CDR2 as FQNEAQ (reference sequence).